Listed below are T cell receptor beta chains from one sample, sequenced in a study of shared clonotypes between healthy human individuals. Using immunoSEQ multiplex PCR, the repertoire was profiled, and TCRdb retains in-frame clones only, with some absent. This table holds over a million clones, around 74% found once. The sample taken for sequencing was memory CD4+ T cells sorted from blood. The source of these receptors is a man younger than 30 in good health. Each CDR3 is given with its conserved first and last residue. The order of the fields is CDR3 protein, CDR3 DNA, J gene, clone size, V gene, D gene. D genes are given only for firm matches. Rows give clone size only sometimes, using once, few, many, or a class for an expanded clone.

CDR3: CASSQTLYEQYF
DNA: TGTGCCAGCAGTCAGACCCTCTACGAGCAGTACTTC
J: TRBJ2-7
size: -
V: TRBV28
D: -

CDR3: CASSLGPGLETQYF
DNA: TGTGCCAGCAGCTTAGGGCCAGGGTTGGAGACCCAGTACTTC
J: TRBJ2-5
size: -
V: TRBV11-2
D: -

CDR3: CASRQTGRNTEAFF
DNA: TGTGCCAGCAGGCAGACAGGGAGGAACACTGAAGCTTTCTTT
J: TRBJ1-1
size: -
V: TRBV6-5
D: TRBD1

CDR3: CASSFWGQETQYF
DNA: TGTGCCAGCAGTTTTTGGGGTCAAGAGACCCAGTACTTC
J: TRBJ2-5
size: -
V: TRBV27
D: -

CDR3: CASSGRTGPSDEQYF
DNA: TGCGCCAGCAGCGGTCGGACAGGCCCTTCCGACGAGCAGTACTTC
J: TRBJ2-7
size: -
V: TRBV5-1
D: TRBD1

CDR3: CASSIESGLYGYTF
DNA: TGTGCCAGTAGTATAGAGAGTGGACTCTATGGCTACACCTTC
J: TRBJ1-2
size: -
V: TRBV19
D: -

CDR3: CASSEAPTGVRSNQPQHF
DNA: TGTGCCAGCAGTGAAGCCCCAACAGGAGTGCGGAGCAATCAGCCCCAGCATTTT
J: TRBJ1-5
size: -
V: TRBV2
D: -

CDR3: CTSSQEDSLTEAFF
DNA: TGCACCAGCAGCCAAGAGGACAGTCTGACTGAAGCTTTCTTT
J: TRBJ1-1
size: -
V: TRBV1
D: -

CDR3: CASSVYYPGGHYEQYF
DNA: TGTGCCAGCAGCGTCTATTATCCCGGGGGCCACTACGAGCAGTACTTC
J: TRBJ2-7
size: few
V: TRBV13
D: -

CDR3: CASSRVSSYEQYF
DNA: TGTGCCAGCAGCCGGGTAAGCTCCTACGAGCAGTACTTC
J: TRBJ2-7
size: many
V: TRBV5-4
D: -

CDR3: CASSKTRYEQYF
DNA: TGTGCCAGCAGTAAAACGCGGTACGAGCAGTACTTC
J: TRBJ2-7
size: -
V: TRBV6-5
D: -

CDR3: CASSYQGGELFF
DNA: TGCGCCAGCAGCTATCAGGGAGGGGAGCTGTTTTTT
J: TRBJ2-2
size: -
V: TRBV5-1
D: -

CDR3: CASSGLPGRAETQYF
DNA: TGCGCCAGCAGTGGACTGCCCGGGCGGGCAGAGACCCAGTACTTC
J: TRBJ2-5
size: -
V: TRBV10-2
D: -

CDR3: CASSELDRYYGYTF
DNA: TGTGCCAGCAGTGAACTCGACAGATACTATGGCTACACCTTC
J: TRBJ1-2
size: -
V: TRBV25-1
D: -

CDR3: CASSLGENYGYTF
DNA: TGTGCCAGCAGCCTCGGAGAAAACTATGGCTACACCTTC
J: TRBJ1-2
size: few
V: TRBV7-9
D: -

CDR3: CASSPGGPGQSGSGANVLTF
DNA: TGTGCCAGCTCACCGGGGGGCCCCGGACAGTCAGGCTCTGGGGCCAACGTCCTGACTTTC
J: TRBJ2-6
size: few
V: TRBV18
D: -

CDR3: CASSETGPGGYTF
DNA: TGTGCCAGCAGCGAGACAGGGCCAGGCGGCTACACCTTC
J: TRBJ1-2
size: -
V: TRBV6-1
D: TRBD1

CDR3: CASSTRDRGTEAFF
DNA: TGTGCCAGTAGTACCCGGGACAGGGGCACTGAAGCTTTCTTT
J: TRBJ1-1
size: few
V: TRBV19
D: TRBD1

CDR3: CASSPRTPGAPMGQPQHF
DNA: TGTGCCAGTAGTCCCCGGACACCTGGGGCACCAATGGGTCAGCCCCAGCATTTT
J: TRBJ1-5
size: -
V: TRBV19
D: -

CDR3: CASSPGAGNTEAFF
DNA: TGTGCCAGCTCACCCGGAGCTGGGAACACTGAAGCTTTCTTT
J: TRBJ1-1
size: -
V: TRBV18
D: -

CDR3: CSVQPTSGGIQETQYF
DNA: TGCAGCGTGCAACCGACTAGCGGGGGGATCCAAGAGACCCAGTACTTC
J: TRBJ2-5
size: once
V: TRBV29-1
D: TRBD2

CDR3: CATSTYRDPGQYF
DNA: TGTGCCACCAGCACATACAGGGATCCTGGGCAGTATTTT
J: TRBJ2-3
size: few
V: TRBV15
D: -

CDR3: CASSRDMSYGYTF
DNA: TGTGCCAGCAGCCGGGACATGAGTTATGGCTACACCTTC
J: TRBJ1-2
size: once
V: TRBV5-6
D: -

CDR3: CASLFTVTGNTIYF
DNA: TGTGCCAGCCTTTTCACGGTGACTGGAAACACCATATATTTT
J: TRBJ1-3
size: many
V: TRBV2
D: -

CDR3: CASSKTGQGLRSSYNSPLHF
DNA: TGTGCCAGCAGCAAAACGGGGCAGGGACTTAGAAGCTCCTATAATTCACCCCTCCACTTT
J: TRBJ1-6
size: -
V: TRBV7-8
D: -

CDR3: CASSPLSGTNTGELFF
DNA: TGTGCCAGCTCACCCCTATCGGGCACGAACACCGGGGAGCTGTTTTTT
J: TRBJ2-2
size: -
V: TRBV18
D: -